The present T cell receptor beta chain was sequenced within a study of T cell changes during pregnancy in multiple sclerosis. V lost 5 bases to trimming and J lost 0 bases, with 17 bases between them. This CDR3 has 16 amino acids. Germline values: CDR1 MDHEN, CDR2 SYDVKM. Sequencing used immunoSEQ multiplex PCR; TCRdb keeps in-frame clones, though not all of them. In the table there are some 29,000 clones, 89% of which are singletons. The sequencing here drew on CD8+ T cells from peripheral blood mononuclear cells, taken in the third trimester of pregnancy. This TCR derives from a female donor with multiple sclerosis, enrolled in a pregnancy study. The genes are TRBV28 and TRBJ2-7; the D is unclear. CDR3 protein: CASSPPRLHSSYEQYF. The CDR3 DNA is TGTGCCAGCAGTCCACCCCGCCTTCATAGCTCCTACGAGCAGTACTTC.